This T cell receptor beta chain originates from a study of blood T cell repertoires in COVID-19. Study at large: Samples representing acute and convalescent COVID-19 were sourced from the United States, Italy and Spain. The analysed material was cDNA or gDNA that came from T cells, B-cell-depleted T cells, or PBMCs.

In the study's own analysis: It was from reference gene primer amplification that nucleated cell counts were estimated. Measured with immunoSEQ multiplex PCR; TCRdb has only the in-frame clones, and not every one. Clone size and the V and J calls come from that table; the DNA yielded D and trimming. The table has around 310,000 clones, around 90% seen once. V was trimmed by 4 bases and J by 3 bases, leaving 17 bases between them. Germline V gene data show CDR1 as SGHDT and CDR2 as YYEEEE. The CDR3 covers 15 residues. The chain employs TRBV5-6 and TRBJ2-7, with a weak D call TRBD2 (6 bases). The sample comprised peripheral blood. This clonotype was obtained from a woman between 40 and 50 years old with COVID-19, enrolled during active disease. The CDR3 loop reads CASSEGLEEYYEQYF. In DNA form, the CDR3 reads TGTGCCAGCAGCGAGGGACTCGAGGAGTACTACGAGCAGTACTTC.